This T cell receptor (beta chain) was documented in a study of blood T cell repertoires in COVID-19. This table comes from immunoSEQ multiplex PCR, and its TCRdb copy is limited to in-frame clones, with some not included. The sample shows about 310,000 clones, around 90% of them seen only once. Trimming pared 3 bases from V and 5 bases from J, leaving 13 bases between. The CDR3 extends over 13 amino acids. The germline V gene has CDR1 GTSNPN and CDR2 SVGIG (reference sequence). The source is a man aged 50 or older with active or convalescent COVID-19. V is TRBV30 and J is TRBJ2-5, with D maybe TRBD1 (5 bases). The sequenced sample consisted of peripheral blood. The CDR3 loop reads CAWSPRVGETQYF. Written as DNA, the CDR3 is TGTGCCTGGAGCCCCAGGGTCGGGGAGACCCAGTACTTC.